These T cell receptor beta chains were read from a single sample in a study of blood T cell repertoires in COVID-19. TCRdb's table, derived via immunoSEQ multiplex PCR, lists solely in-frame clones and lacks some. The sample records around 400,000 clones, 70% to 90% being singletons. Sequencing was done on a sample of peripheral blood. The source of these receptors is a woman aged 55 to 70 with COVID-19, enrolled during active disease. Each CDR3 is given with its conserved first and last residue. The D gene is left open where the match is weak. Clone size, where shown, is once, few, many, or a class for clones that have expanded.

J gene,clone size,D gene,V gene,CDR3 protein,CDR3 DNA
TRBJ1-1,-,-,TRBV28,CASSIPGRGGTEAFF,TGTGCCAGCAGTATACCGGGACGAGGGGGCACTGAAGCTTTCTTT
TRBJ2-5,-,-,TRBV4-1,CASSQVMSGLGTQYF,TGCGCCAGCAGCCAAGTGATGTCCGGGTTGGGGACCCAGTACTTC
TRBJ1-1,-,-,TRBV18,CASSPDSNSVGAFF,TGTGCCAGCTCACCCGACAGTAACTCCGTCGGAGCTTTCTTT
TRBJ1-4,-,TRBD1,TRBV4-2,CASSQGQLGEKLFF,TGTGCCAGCAGCCAGGGACAGCTCGGTGAAAAACTGTTTTTT
TRBJ2-2,-,-,TRBV7-9,CASSTSYRTEANTGELFF,TGTGCCAGCAGCACCTCATACCGGACGGAGGCGAACACCGGGGAGCTGTTTTTT
TRBJ1-1,-,-,TRBV10-3,CAIRETREGTEAFF,TGTGCCATCAGGGAAACCAGGGAGGGCACTGAAGCTTTCTTT
TRBJ1-2,few,TRBD1,TRBV4-1,CASQPGQGVLGQYTYTF,TGCGCCAGCCAACCGGGACAGGGGGTACTCGGCCAATATACTTACACCTTC
TRBJ2-3,-,TRBD2,TRBV7-3,CASSVSGGAQDTQYF,TGTGCCAGCAGCGTTAGCGGGGGGGCACAAGATACGCAGTATTTT
TRBJ2-1,-,-,TRBV9,CASSPRATRGSWNEQFF,TGTGCCAGCAGCCCGCGCGCGACTCGGGGGAGTTGGAATGAGCAGTTCTTC
TRBJ2-1,-,-,TRBV5-4,CASNLPGGKYNEQFF,TGTGCCAGCAACCTTCCGGGGGGCAAATACAATGAGCAGTTCTTC
TRBJ1-2,-,-,TRBV7-9,CASTVGVSLGSYGYTF,TGTGCCAGCACCGTCGGGGTCTCGCTGGGGAGCTATGGCTACACCTTC
TRBJ1-1,-,TRBD1,TRBV30,CAWSTGASTEAFF,TGTGCCTGGAGTACAGGGGCCAGCACTGAAGCTTTCTTT
TRBJ2-2,-,-,TRBV18,CASSNQGLSGELFF,TGTGCCAGCTCAAACCAGGGATTAAGCGGGGAGCTGTTTTTT
TRBJ1-2,-,TRBD1,TRBV7-2,CASSSGQGYYGYTF,TGTGCCAGCAGCTCAGGACAGGGGTACTATGGCTACACCTTC
TRBJ1-5,few,TRBD1,TRBV9,CASSVGTGINQPQHF,TGTGCCAGCAGCGTTGGGACAGGGATTAATCAGCCCCAGCATTTT
TRBJ1-2,-,-,TRBV7-9,CASTKQGWDYTF,TGTGCCAGCACAAAACAGGGTTGGGACTACACCTTC
TRBJ1-3,-,-,TRBV3-1/TRBV3-2,CASSQASGGGNTIYF,TGTGCCAGCAGCCAAGCTTCGGGAGGCGGAAACACCATATATTTT
TRBJ1-1,-,-,TRBV11-2,CASSLSTVNTEAFF,TGTGCCAGCAGCTTGTCTACGGTGAACACTGAAGCTTTCTTT
TRBJ1-2,-,-,TRBV5-1,CASSQTISTGYTF,TGCGCCAGCAGCCAGACAATTTCAACAGGCTACACCTTC
TRBJ2-1,once,-,TRBV5-1,CASSYRYEQFF,TGCGCCAGCAGCTACAGGTATGAGCAGTTCTTC
TRBJ1-1,-,-,TRBV9,CASSVSTSTYGAFF,TGTGCCAGCAGCGTAAGTACGTCAACCTACGGAGCTTTCTTT
TRBJ2-7,-,TRBD1,TRBV6-1,CASSEVGQGAREQYF,TGTGCCAGCAGTGAAGTGGGACAGGGGGCGCGGGAGCAGTACTTC
TRBJ1-4,-,TRBD1,TRBV19,CASRRTGGNEKLFF,TGTGCCAGTAGACGGACAGGGGGCAATGAAAAACTGTTTTTT
TRBJ1-4,-,-,TRBV27,CASSFLGKQGEGKLFF,TGTGCCAGCAGTTTTTTAGGAAAACAGGGTGAGGGAAAACTGTTTTTT
TRBJ2-5,-,TRBD2,TRBV4-1,CASSQGGLALETQYF,TGCGCCAGCAGCCAAGGAGGACTAGCTTTAGAGACCCAGTACTTC
TRBJ1-2,-,-,TRBV29-1,CSVTRRGSGYTF,TGCAGCGTTACTCGACGGGGATCTGGCTACACCTTC
TRBJ1-2,-,TRBD1,TRBV11-2,CASSPMTGGEVFDGYTF,TGTGCCAGCAGCCCTATGACAGGGGGCGAGGTATTCGATGGCTACACCTTC
TRBJ1-4,-,TRBD1,TRBV4-1,CASSRGTGVDEKLFF,TGCGCCAGCAGCCGAGGGACAGGGGTGGACGAAAAACTGTTTTTT
TRBJ2-1,-,TRBD2,TRBV5-1,CASRTSGGRSYNEQFF,TGCGCCAGCAGGACTAGCGGGGGCCGTTCCTACAATGAGCAGTTCTTC
TRBJ1-2,-,TRBD1,TRBV7-2,CASSWGQGSGYTF,TGTGCCAGCAGCTGGGGACAGGGGTCTGGCTACACCTTC
TRBJ1-1,few,-,TRBV6-1,CASSEATGLDTEAFF,TGTGCCAGCAGTGAAGCGACTGGGTTAGACACTGAAGCTTTCTTT
TRBJ2-7,-,TRBD1,TRBV5-1,CASSLVGTGAEQYF,TGCGCCAGCAGCTTGGTCGGGACAGGGGCCGAGCAGTACTTC
TRBJ1-6,-,TRBD1,TRBV4-2,CASSQDWTGGDLIHF,TGTGCCAGCAGCCAAGACTGGACAGGGGGGGATCTAATCCACTTT
TRBJ2-7,-,TRBD2,TRBV7-8,CASSPGVLAGDAYEQYF,TGTGCCAGCAGCCCCGGAGTACTAGCGGGGGACGCCTACGAGCAGTACTTC
TRBJ2-7,-,-,TRBV5-1,CASSLSAGVYEQYF,TGCGCCAGCAGCTTATCGGCAGGGGTTTACGAGCAGTACTTC
TRBJ2-2,-,TRBD1,TRBV19,CASRPGQGASGELFF,TGTGCCAGTAGGCCGGGACAGGGGGCAAGCGGGGAGCTGTTTTTT
TRBJ1-2,-,TRBD1,TRBV5-1,CASSWGQSSYYGYTF,TGCGCCAGCAGCTGGGGACAGTCCTCCTACTATGGCTACACCTTC
TRBJ2-7,-,TRBD2,TRBV6-5,CASTQRSSGGYEQYF,TGTGCCAGCACCCAAAGGTCTAGCGGGGGTTACGAGCAGTACTTC
TRBJ1-5,-,-,TRBV3-1/TRBV3-2,CASSQGQYQPQHF,TGTGCCAGCAGCCAAGGACAGTACCAGCCCCAGCATTTT
TRBJ2-1,-,TRBD2,TRBV11-2,CASSPGLAGGNEQFF,TGTGCCAGCAGTCCAGGACTAGCGGGGGGCAATGAGCAGTTCTTC
TRBJ2-1,-,TRBD2,TRBV5-1,CASSPGGSGVREQFF,TGCGCCAGCAGCCCTGGGGGTAGCGGGGTACGTGAGCAGTTCTTC
TRBJ2-1,-,TRBD2,TRBV7-6,CASSLVGLAGGPNEQFF,TGTGCCAGCAGCTTAGTGGGGCTAGCGGGGGGGCCCAATGAGCAGTTCTTC
TRBJ1-5,-,-,TRBV2,CASSWTDSNQPQHF,TGTGCCAGCAGTTGGACAGATAGCAATCAGCCCCAGCATTTT
TRBJ2-1,-,TRBD1,TRBV28,CASRPTGGHNEQFF,TGTGCCAGCAGACCTACAGGGGGCCACAATGAGCAGTTCTTC
TRBJ2-7,-,-,TRBV4-1,CASSQEEGSYEQYF,TGCGCCAGCAGCCAAGAAGAGGGATCCTACGAGCAGTACTTC
TRBJ2-7,-,-,TRBV10-3,CAISESGQRKGNYEQYF,TGTGCCATCAGTGAGTCTGGCCAGCGGAAGGGTAACTACGAGCAGTACTTC